This entry lists 22 T cell receptor beta chains sequenced from one sample in a study of blood T cell repertoires in COVID-19 (dated by TCRdb to between 2020 and 2021). The library was obtained by the immunoSEQ multiplex PCR assay. TCRdb provides this immuneACCESS table in a form limited to in-frame rearrangements. Some clones are lacking; in checked studies, under half of them reflect an unresolved V gene, and why the rest are absent is not known. The sample data list about 200,000 clones, and 90% to 95% of these were observed just once. The top ten clonotypes cover over 0.75% of the sample. Sequencing was done on a sample of peripheral blood. These receptors all come from a man between 60 and 75 years old with COVID-19, enrolled during active disease.

The chain joins TRBV6-5 to TRBJ1-6; 7 nucleotides agree with TRBD1. The trim removed 0 bases at V and 7 bases at J, leaving 3 bases unmatched. The length of the CDR3 is 15 residues. Germline values: CDR1 MNHEY, CDR2 SVGAGI. CDR3 amino acids: CASSYSQGRNSPLHF. For the CDR3, the DNA is TGTGCCAGCAGTTACTCACAGGGGCGAAATTCACCCCTCCACTTT.

The chain combines TRBV6-2 or TRBV6-3 with TRBJ2-7, with TRBD2 matching 8 bases. V dropped 4 bases and J dropped 2; count of bases not matched to a gene: 10. The CDR3 sequence is 16 residues long. Looked up from germline, CDR1 is MNHEY and CDR2 is SVGEGT. For the CDR3, the DNA is TGTGCCAGCAGTTCGCTAACGGGACTAGGGACCTACGAGCAGTACTTC. Amino acids: CASSSLTGLGTYEQYF.

The table lists this clone with a few counts. The genes are TRBV28 and TRBJ1-5; D is perhaps TRBD1 (6 bases). Trimming pared 3 bases from V and 6 bases from J, leaving 15 bases between. Germline assignment: CDR1 MDHEN and CDR2 SYDVKM. The CDR3 is 15 residues long. CDR3 loop: CASSFWGPSSQPQHF. The CDR3 bases are TGTGCCAGCAGTTTTTGGGGGCCCTCCAGTCAGCCCCAGCATTTT. Based on the CDR3 plus reference TRBV28 and TRBJ1-5, the full variable domain is DVKVTQSSRYLVKRTGEKVFLECVQDMDHENMFWYRQDPGLGLRLIYFSYDVKMKEKGDIPEGYSVSREKKERFSLILESASTNQTSMYLCASSFWGPSSQPQHFGDGTRLSIL.

V is TRBV18 and J is TRBJ2-1; D is undetermined. The germline V gene has CDR1 KGHSH and CDR2 LQKENI. Trimming pared 2 bases from V and 3 bases from J, leaving 11 bases between. The CDR3 has 15 residues. CDR3 region: CASSPNTEIYNEQFF. The CDR3, as DNA: TGTGCCAGCTCACCAAATACGGAGATCTACAATGAGCAGTTCTTC.

V gene TRBV28 combines with J gene TRBJ2-7; possibly TRBD2 for D (5 bases). V was pared by 1 base and J by 2 bases, with 15 bases between. Germline V lookup: CDR1 MDHEN, CDR2 SYDVKM. This CDR3 has 16 amino acids. The CDR3 sequence is CASSLSLPGVPYEQYF. In nucleotides, the CDR3 is TGTGCCAGCAGTTTATCCCTGCCCGGGGTCCCCTACGAGCAGTACTTC.

The J gene is TRBJ1-2, the V gene TRBV9; 7 nucleotides agree with TRBD1. This CDR3 has 15 residues. Germline CDR1 is SGDLS and CDR2 is YYNGEE. Unmatched junction bases numbered 7, after V lost 3 bases and J lost 2 bases. This chain's CDR3 is CASSAAKQGNYGYTF. In nucleotides, the CDR3 is TGTGCCAGCAGCGCCGCAAAACAGGGGAACTATGGCTACACCTTC.

The rearrangement links TRBV9 to TRBJ1-1; TRBD1 is a possible D gene (5 bases). The CDR3 contains 15 residues. Deletions cut 3 bases from V and 5 bases from J, with 17 bases between. Germline CDR1 reads SGDLS; CDR2 reads YYNGEE. The CDR3 bases are TGTGCCAGCAGCGCCGAACGGCCGGGGGTAACTGAAGCTTTCTTT. Its protein product is CASSAERPGVTEAFF.

V usage is TRBV27 and J usage is TRBJ1-5; TRBD1 is a possible D gene (5 bases). V lost 3 bases and J 6 bases, leaving 12 bases between the germline ends. The CDR3 runs 14 residues. Germline CDR1 MNHEY, CDR2 SMNVEV (reference sequence). The CDR3 DNA reads TGTGCCAGCAGTTTTAGGGCAGGGTTTCAGCCCCAGCATTTT. Protein product: CASSFRAGFQPQHF.

This clone was seen a single time. The chain has TRBV9 and TRBJ2-2; a weak D match, TRBD2 (5 bases). The CDR3 length is 14 residues. Trimming removed 1 base at V and 4 bases at J, with 8 bases between. The V gene's germline CDR1 is SGDLS and CDR2 YYNGEE. The CDR3, as DNA: TGTGCCAGCAGCGTACTGGACTCCACCGGGGAGCTGTTTTTT. This encodes CASSVLDSTGELFF.

The CDR3 region is CASSLGTGSDYEQYF. CDR3 nucleotides: TGTGCCAGCAGCCTAGGGACAGGGTCGGACTACGAGCAGTACTTC. This rearrangement joins TRBV11-2 to TRBJ2-7; TRBD1 matches 9 bases. The V gene's germline CDR1 is SGHAT and CDR2 FQNNGV. Unmatched junction bases numbered 8, after V lost 5 bases and J lost 3 bases. The CDR3 runs to 15 residues.

Here the CDR3 reads CASSFGTPRVGEKLFF. In nucleotides, the CDR3 is TGTGCCAGCAGCTTCGGGACACCCCGGGTTGGGGAAAAACTGTTTTTT. This chain links TRBV7-2 with TRBJ1-4; a weak D match, TRBD1 (6 bases). V shed 3 bases and J shed 8 bases, with 19 bases lying between them. Germline values: CDR1 SGHTA, CDR2 FQGNSA. The CDR3 consists of 16 residues. The full variable domain, its missing parts supplied by reference TRBV7-2 and TRBJ1-4, is GAGVSQSPSNKVTEKGKDVELRCDPISGHTALYWYRQSLGQGLEFLIYFQGNSAPDKSGLPSDRFSAERTGGSVSTLTIQRTQQEDSAVYLCASSFGTPRVGEKLFFGSGTQLSVL.

The V gene is TRBV4-3, the J gene TRBJ2-2; 7 nucleotides match TRBD2. Trimming removed 4 bases from V and 7 bases from J; junction bases left unmatched: 9. The CDR3 covers 15 residues. Germline assignment: CDR1 LGHNA and CDR2 YSLEER. CDR3 bases: TGCGCCAGCAGCCTTGATCCTCAGCGGGGCGGGGAGCTGTTTTTT. Protein product: CASSLDPQRGGELFF.

This clone was observed once. This sequence joins TRBV5-1 and TRBJ1-1; weak D call: TRBD1 (6 bases). V was trimmed by 4 bases and J by 1 base, leaving 14 bases between them. Germline CDR1 reads SGHRS; CDR2 reads YFSETQ. CDR3 length: 15 residues. CDR3 sequence (DNA): TGCGCCAGCAGCCTCGTCCCGGGACAGAACACTGAAGCTTTCTTT. As protein: CASSLVPGQNTEAFF. Full variable domain (remainder filled in from reference TRBV5-1 and TRBJ1-1): KAGVTQTPRYLIKTRGQQVTLSCSPISGHRSVSWYQQTPGQGLQFLFEYFSETQRNKGNFPGRFSGRQFSNSRSEMNVSTLELGDSALYLCASSLVPGQNTEAFFGQGTRLTVV.

V usage is TRBV11-2 and J usage is TRBJ2-5, with 7 bases fitting TRBD2. This CDR3 contains 14 residues. Per the germline V gene, CDR1 is SGHAT and CDR2 is FQNNGV. Germline trimming cut 2 bases from V and 5 bases from J; bases unmatched to any gene: 5. The CDR3 DNA reads TGTGCCAGCAGCTTATTCGGGGGGAAGGAGACCCAGTACTTC. Protein sequence: CASSLFGGKETQYF.

This chain uses TRBV2 with TRBJ2-1, with 7 nucleotides matching TRBD2. The CDR3 is made up of 16 amino acids. J was trimmed by 4 bases and V by 6 bases; bases with no gene match: 12. Germline V lookup: CDR1 SNHLY, CDR2 FYNNEI. The DNA of the CDR3 is TGTGCCAGCAGCGCCGGTGGCGGGAGATCGTACAATGAGCAGTTCTTC. Translated: CASSAGGGRSYNEQFF.

The chain recombines TRBV19 with TRBJ2-1, with 9 bases fitting TRBD1. Germline V gene data show CDR1 as LNHDA and CDR2 as SQIVND (reference sequence). The CDR3 runs 13 residues. The junction had 0 bases not matched to a gene; V was cut back by 7 bases and J by 2 bases. The DNA for the CDR3 is TGTGCCAGTAACAGGGGGCCCTACAATGAGCAGTTCTTC. This encodes CASNRGPYNEQFF.

The gene calls are TRBV10-2 and TRBJ2-6; a weak D match, TRBD1 (6 bases). In germline, CDR1 is WSHSY, CDR2 SAAADI. CDR3 length equals 15 residues. Trimming stripped 3 bases from V and 2 bases from J, with 8 bases between. The CDR3 protein is CASSDGQTGANVLTF. CDR3 DNA sequence: TGCGCCAGCAGTGATGGACAGACTGGGGCCAACGTCCTGACTTTC.

The V and J genes are TRBV5-4 and TRBJ2-3, with 7 positions matching TRBD2. This CDR3 contains 17 residues. Germline loops: CDR1 SGHNT, CDR2 YYREEE (reference sequence). Trimming took 5 bases from V and 0 from J; bases not matched to a gene: 12. The CDR3 is CASRSPGLTSSTDTQYF. Here the CDR3 DNA reads TGTGCCAGCAGATCACCGGGACTAACATCTAGCACAGATACGCAGTATTTT.

The J gene is TRBJ1-1, the V gene TRBV27; maybe TRBD1 (6 bases). The V gene's germline CDR1 is MNHEY and CDR2 SMNVEV (reference sequence). V dropped 6 bases and J dropped 5 bases, with 19 bases sitting between them. The CDR3 extends over 15 amino acids. For the CDR3, the DNA is TGTGCCAGCAGGTACGGGGACAATGGAGGTACTGAAGCTTTCTTT. Translating it yields CASRYGDNGGTEAFF.

The CDR3 DNA sequence: TGTGCCAGCAGCCGCCTGGGGCTTGGCGAGCAGTACTTC. Protein sequence: CASSRLGLGEQYF. The chain is built from TRBV7-2 and TRBJ2-7; D may be TRBD1 (5 bases). Germline assignment: CDR1 SGHTA and CDR2 FQGNSA. Trimming removed 5 bases from V and 6 bases from J, with 14 bases in between. This CDR3 comprises 13 residues.

This clone turned up a few times. The chain carries TRBV4-2 and TRBJ2-5; TRBD2 agrees at 11 bases. Trimming cost V 1 base and J 4 bases; bases outside gene matches: 2. Looked up from germline, CDR1 is LGHNA and CDR2 is YNFKEQ. The CDR3 loop spans 15 amino acids. The CDR3 here is CASSQGGLAGETQYF. DNA for the CDR3: TGTGCCAGCAGCCAAGGCGGACTAGCGGGAGAGACCCAGTACTTC.

The gene calls are TRBV9 and TRBJ1-1; 12 bases are shared with TRBD1. V lost 3 bases and J lost 5; bases outside the gene matches: 2. The germline V gene has CDR1 SGDLS and CDR2 YYNGEE. This CDR3 is 14 amino acids long. CDR3 nucleotides: TGTGCCAGCAGCGGGGGACAGGGGGCAACTGAAGCTTTCTTT. Translation gives CASSGGQGATEAFF.